The entry below describes one T cell receptor beta chain. Its antigen is undetermined. The record originates from a study of beta chain features in type 1 diabetes. Study-wide findings and caveats: cDNA-based sequencing might over-represent cells highly expressing TCR.

This CDR3 is 16 amino acids long. Germline CDR1 reads LNHDA; CDR2 reads SQIVND (reference sequence). V lost 3 bases and J lost 0, with 11 bases in between. The isolated RNA, all of it, was reverse transcribed, so expressed TCRB transcripts were what got sequenced. Only in-frame clones appear in the TCRdb table, and some are missing; sequencing was by immunoSEQ multiplex PCR. The data contain fewer than 45,000 clones, 64% of them singletons. This chain joins TRBV19 and TRBJ2-2, with D possibly matching TRBD2 (5 bases). This clonotype originated in a woman between 25 and 40 years old in good health. Input material: Tregs from blood. The CDR3: CASSIRRVPNTGELFF. The CDR3 DNA reads TGTGCCAGTAGTATCAGGCGGGTACCGAACACCGGGGAGCTGTTTTTT.